This T cell receptor beta chain was captured by sequencing in a study of T cell responses to AZD1222 COVID-19 vaccine. Here immunoSEQ multiplex PCR was the method, and the copy in TCRdb shows in-frame clones only, minus some. The table lists about 100,000 clones, roughly 86% of them singletons. V was trimmed by 3 bases and J by 4 bases, leaving 14 bases between them. This CDR3 region has 15 residues. Germline values: CDR1 SGHNT, CDR2 YYREEE (reference sequence). As regards this clone: Antigen unknown.

Findings and caveats of the study: Repertoire samples came only from after the peak T cell response.

This receptor was taken from an adult in good health. The genes are TRBV5-4 and TRBJ2-1, with a tentative D call TRBD2 (6 bases). Sequencing was performed on peripheral blood, taken on day 0 of AZD1222 vaccination. The CDR3 DNA follows: TGTGCCAGCAGCTCAACTAGCACCTATTACAATGAGCAGTTCTTC. It specifies CASSSTSTYYNEQFF.